The rows below give T cell receptor beta chains drawn from one sample of a study of CD8 T cells in ankylosing spondylitis. MiXCR was run by TCRdb on the 5' RACE reads, yielding one entry per CDR3 protein. The sample yields a few hundred thousand distinct CDR3 sequences, about 12% seen once. Sequencing was performed on blood, either unsorted or a sorted T cell fraction (not recorded which). The receptors here all came from a male donor with ankylosing spondylitis. CDR3s include the opening cysteine and the closing phenylalanine or tryptophan. Fields, in order: D gene, V gene, J gene, clone size, CDR3 DNA, CDR3 protein. D genes are given only for firm matches. Rows give clone size only sometimes, using once, few, many, or a class for an expanded clone.

>.|TRBV24-1|TRBJ2-1|few
TGTGCCACCAGTGATTTTGGGGGAGGGGGCTACAATGAGCAGTTCTTC
CATSDFGGGGYNEQFF
>.|TRBV11-2|TRBJ1-2|few
TGTGCCAGCAGCCCCGGGGGACATTATGGCTACACCTTC
CASSPGGHYGYTF
>.|TRBV12-3/TRBV12-4|TRBJ2-5|.
TGTGCCAGCAGTCGGACAGTTCTCCAAGAGACCCAGTACTTC
CASSRTVLQETQYF
>.|TRBV4-2|TRBJ2-5|.
TGTGCCAGCAGCCAAGAAGGCGGAGCGGGCAGGTTAGAGACCCAGTACTTC
CASSQEGGAGRLETQYF
>TRBD2|TRBV7-8|TRBJ2-1|many
TGTGCCAGCAGCTCACATACTGGACTAGCTTCCAATGAGCAGTTCTTC
CASSSHTGLASNEQFF
>.|TRBV7-9|TRBJ2-4|.
TGTGCCAGCAGCGTGGATTGGGCCAAAAACATTCAGTACTTC
CASSVDWAKNIQYF
>.|TRBV29-1|TRBJ1-1|few
TGCAGCGTTGATTGGGGGGCTGGCACTGAAGCTTTCTTT
CSVDWGAGTEAFF
>TRBD1|TRBV10-3|TRBJ1-1|.
TGTGCCATCAGTGGGACAGGGAACACTGAAGCTTTCTTT
CAISGTGNTEAFF
>TRBD2|TRBV2|TRBJ2-3|.
TGTGCCAGCAGTGTCCTTAGCGGGAGTGGCACAGATACGCAGTATTTT
CASSVLSGSGTDTQYF
>.|TRBV29-1|TRBJ1-2|many
TGCAGCGTTGATGAGGGGGGTGCCGACTACACCTTC
CSVDEGGADYTF
>TRBD1|TRBV5-1|TRBJ1-5|.
TGCGCCAGCAGCCTAGGACCATTGACAGGGGAAAATCAGCCCCAGCATTTT
CASSLGPLTGENQPQHF
>.|TRBV5-1|TRBJ2-7|many
TGCGCCAGCAGCCCACTCATACAGGTCTCCTACGAGCAGTACTTC
CASSPLIQVSYEQYF
>.|TRBV4-2|TRBJ1-1|few
TGTGCCAGCAGCCAAGAGCTGGACAGCGATGGGGCAGCTTTCTTT
CASSQELDSDGAAFF
>.|TRBV20-1|TRBJ1-1|.
TGCAGTGCTAGAAAAGGGTACACTGAAGCTTTCTTT
CSARKGYTEAFF
>TRBD2|TRBV24-1|TRBJ2-1|few
TGTGCCACCCGGGGTAGCGGGAACAATGAGCAGTTCTTC
CATRGSGNNEQFF
>TRBD1|TRBV20-1|TRBJ2-1|few
TGCAGTGCTGGATCAGAACAGGGGGTTTCCTACAATGAGCAGTTCTTC
CSAGSEQGVSYNEQFF
>.|TRBV6-2/TRBV6-3|TRBJ2-1|.
TGTGCCAGCTCGGATGCCAGAACCTACAATGAGCAGTTCTTC
CASSDARTYNEQFF
>.|TRBV7-9|TRBJ1-5|.
TGTGCCATCCCAAGGGGGGTAGTGGCCCAGCATTTT
CAIPRGVVAQHF
>.|TRBV5-1|TRBJ2-3|many
TGCGCCAGCAATGAGGGAGCAGGTGGAGATACGCAGTATTTT
CASNEGAGGDTQYF
>.|TRBV7-9|TRBJ1-1|few
TGTGCCAGCAGTGAAGGGGGGTACACTGAAGCTTTCTTT
CASSEGGYTEAFF
>.|TRBV6-4|TRBJ1-6|many
TGTGCCAGCTCTGCGATTGGGACCGGAGATACTTCACCCCTCCACTTT
CASSAIGTGDTSPLHF
>TRBD1|TRBV12-3/TRBV12-4|TRBJ1-4|.
TGTGCCAGCAGTTACGGGGACAGGGGGCCGGGGGGTAATGAAAAACTGTTTTTT
CASSYGDRGPGGNEKLFF
>.|TRBV27|TRBJ1-6|.
TGTGCCAGCAGTAGGGGGACTTATAATTCACCCCTCCACTTT
CASSRGTYNSPLHF
>TRBD1|TRBV20-1|TRBJ1-5|few
TGCAGTGCTAGTCAGTTTGGACAGGGGAATCAGCCCCAGCATTTT
CSASQFGQGNQPQHF
>TRBD1|TRBV19|TRBJ1-2|.
TGTGCCAGTAGTCCCTCCTTGGACAGGGTACCCCATGGCTACACCTTC
CASSPSLDRVPHGYTF
>TRBD2|TRBV2|TRBJ2-3|few
TGTGCCAGCAGCCCCGGGACTAGCGGGAGAACAGATACGCAGTATTTT
CASSPGTSGRTDTQYF
>TRBD2|TRBV15|TRBJ2-5|.
TGTGCCACCGGGGGGACTAGCGGTTGGGAGACCCAGTACTTC
CATGGTSGWETQYF
>TRBD2|TRBV3-1|TRBJ2-2|.
TGTGCCAGCCGGGCGGGAGGTAACACCGGGGAGCTGTTTTTT
CASRAGGNTGELFF
>.|TRBV12-3/TRBV12-4|TRBJ1-5|.
TGTGCCAGCAGTTTAGGCCCCCAGGAACAGCCCCAGCATTTT
CASSLGPQEQPQHF
>.|TRBV7-2|TRBJ2-1|.
TGTGCCAGCAGCCCAGGGGCTAGCGGCTACAATGAGCAGTTCTTC
CASSPGASGYNEQFF
>.|TRBV4-1|TRBJ2-1|.
TGCGCCAGCCGCTCAATCCCGGGTGGGTCAAATGAGCAGTTCTTC
CASRSIPGGSNEQFF
>TRBD2|TRBV2|TRBJ2-2|few
TGTGCCAGCAGTGTGCCCGCCGGGACTATAAACACCGGGGAGCTGTTTTTT
CASSVPAGTINTGELFF
>.|TRBV20-1|TRBJ1-4|.
TGCAGTGCTAGAGGACCGCAAAAACTGTTTTTT
CSARGPQKLFF
>TRBD2|TRBV5-1|TRBJ2-1|few
TGCGCCACCTACCCTCTAGCGGGAACGAGCTCCTACAATGAGCAGTTCTTC
CATYPLAGTSSYNEQFF
>TRBD1|TRBV5-1|TRBJ1-1|many
TGCGCCAGCAGCTTGGTCCGACAGGGGGACTCTGAAGCTTTCTTT
CASSLVRQGDSEAFF
>TRBD2|TRBV12-3/TRBV12-4|TRBJ2-5|few
TGTGCCAGCAATCGACTAGCGGGAGACCAAGAGACCCAGTACTTC
CASNRLAGDQETQYF
>.|TRBV12-3/TRBV12-4|TRBJ1-1|few
TGTGCCAGCAGTCCTAGAGGGTGGGAGAACACTGAAGCTTTCTTT
CASSPRGWENTEAFF
>.|TRBV28|TRBJ2-5|few
TGTGCCAGCAGTTTTCCAGCGGTGAGGGAGACCCAGTACTTC
CASSFPAVRETQYF
>.|TRBV5-1|TRBJ2-2|many
TGCGCCAGCAGCGGGGCAGCGCGGGCCGGGGAGCTGTTTTTT
CASSGAARAGELFF
>.|TRBV20-1|TRBJ1-1|few
TGCAGTGCTAGTATCCAGGATGAAGCTTTCTTT
CSASIQDEAFF
>.|TRBV25-1|TRBJ2-1|.
TGTGCCAGCAGTGAAGGGGGCTACAATGAGCAGTTCTTC
CASSEGGYNEQFF
>.|TRBV18|TRBJ1-2|.
TGTGCCAGCTCAGTGACAGACGATGACTATGGCTACACCTTC
CASSVTDDDYGYTF
>.|TRBV3-1|TRBJ1-5|few
TGTGCCAGCAGCCAAGATTGCGACATCCAAACGATATGGGAGTGCAATCAGCCCCAGCATTTT
CASSQDCDIQTIWECNQPQHF
>.|TRBV29-1|TRBJ2-7|.
TGCAGCGTCCAACCCTGGGGCCTGGGCCAGGAGCAGTACTTC
CSVQPWGLGQEQYF
>TRBD2|TRBV7-9|TRBJ2-5|.
TGTGTCAGCAACCGACTAGCGGGAGGGCAGGAGACCCAGTACTTC
CVSNRLAGGQETQYF
>.|TRBV19|TRBJ2-2|.
TGTGCCAGTAGTATTTCCCGTAACACCGGGGAGCTGTTTTTT
CASSISRNTGELFF
>TRBD1|TRBV7-2|TRBJ2-7|few
TGTGCCAGCAGCCGGGACAGGGCCAACGAGCAGTACTTC
CASSRDRANEQYF
>.|TRBV7-7|TRBJ2-5|few
TGTGCCAGCAGCCCAGGACAATTCCAAGAGACCCAGTACTTC
CASSPGQFQETQYF